Presented here are 20 T cell receptor beta chains from one specimen sequenced in a study of long-term antiretroviral therapy in people with HIV. At the survey level, the v3.0 immunoSEQ assay was run. Some clones are missing from TCRdb's copy, which holds only in-frame ones; the method was immunoSEQ multiplex PCR. The sample includes roughly 34,000 clones, roughly 84% of them seen just once. The specimen was unsorted PBMCs, collected 2.8 years before starting antiretroviral therapy. The origin of the receptors is a woman between 25 and 40 years old with HIV.

This chain links TRBV19 with TRBJ2-7, with D maybe TRBD2 (6 bases). The germline gives CDR1 LNHDA, CDR2 SQIVND (reference sequence). V lost 4 bases and J 3 bases, leaving 16 bases between the germline ends. CDR3 length: 15 amino acids. The CDR3 sequence is CASSTTLGGRYEQYF. The CDR3 coding sequence is TGTGCCAGTAGTACCACGCTCGGGGGACGCTACGAGCAGTACTTC.

The chain uses TRBV30 and TRBJ2-7, with 8 bases that match TRBD1. V lost 5 bases to trimming and J lost 2 bases; unmatched junction nucleotides: 11. CDR3 length: 15 residues. Germline V lookup: CDR1 GTSNPN, CDR2 SVGIG (reference sequence). In nucleotides, the CDR3 is TGTGCCTGGGCCCCAGGGGGCGGTTCGCCCTACGAGCAGTACGTC. Residues: CAWAPGGGSPYEQYV.

This sequence joins TRBV5-1 and TRBJ1-1; TRBD1 aligns across 7 bases. Germline loops: CDR1 SGHRS, CDR2 YFSETQ. The CDR3 totals 16 residues. V trimming: 2 bases; J trimming: 1 base; junction bases outside the gene matches: 8. In nucleotides, the CDR3 is TGCGCCAGCAGCTTCGACAGGGTGGGAGGGAACACTGAAGCTTTCTTT. Its protein is CASSFDRVGGNTEAFF.

This sequence joins TRBV28 and TRBJ2-7; 8 positions match TRBD1. The CDR3 covers 16 residues. V was clipped by 7 bases and J by 5 bases; unmatched bases: 16. Germline CDR1 reads MDHEN; CDR2 reads SYDVKM. In DNA, the CDR3 is TGTGCCAGCACCAACCCCCTGGGGCAGGGGGCAAACGAGCAGTACTTC. It yields the protein CASTNPLGQGANEQYF. Complete variable domain (other parts from reference TRBV28 and TRBJ2-7): DVKVTQSSRYLVKRTGEKVFLECVQDMDHENMFWYRQDPGLGLRLIYFSYDVKMKEKGDIPEGYSVSREKKERFSLILESASTNQTSMYLCASTNPLGQGANEQYFGPGTRLTVT.

The CDR3 region has the DNA TGTGCCACCAGCAGTTTAGTCGGGGGAAGCTCTGAAGCTTTCTTT. It encodes CATSSLVGGSSEAFF. The chain joins TRBV15 to TRBJ1-1; D may be TRBD1 (5 bases). Trimming took 3 bases from V and 6 from J, leaving 17 bases between them. Germline V gene data show CDR1 as LNHNV and CDR2 as YYDKDF (reference sequence). The length of the CDR3 is 15 residues.

The chain links TRBV20-1 to TRBJ2-7; unclear D gene. Per the germline V gene, CDR1 is DFQATT and CDR2 is SNEGSKA (reference sequence). This CDR3 contains 11 residues. V was trimmed by 4 bases and J by 6 bases, leaving 10 bases between them. The CDR3 here is CSATDIREQYF. The DNA of the CDR3 is TGCAGTGCTACAGATATTCGCGAGCAGTACTTC.

The chain uses TRBV9 and TRBJ2-5, with TRBD2 identical over 14 bases. The length of the CDR3 is 17 residues. After removal of 2 bases from V and 1 base from J, the junction contained 4 bases not matched to a gene. Germline CDR1 is SGDLS and CDR2 is YYNGEE. The DNA for the CDR3 is TGTGCCAGCAGCGTCGGGACTAGCGGGGGCCTCCAAGAGACCCAGTACTTC. It translates to CASSVGTSGGLQETQYF.

The chain joins TRBV30 to TRBJ2-7, with D perhaps given as TRBD1 or TRBD2 (5 bases each). This CDR3 contains 14 residues. The ends were cut back, 3 bases at V and 2 bases at J, with 14 bases in the middle. The germline V gene encodes CDR1 GTSNPN and CDR2 SVGIG (reference sequence). CDR3 DNA sequence: TGTGCCTGGAGACCACGGGGCGGTCCCTACGAGCAGTACTTC. This gives the protein CAWRPRGGPYEQYF.

This rearrangement joins TRBV14 to TRBJ2-2; D is ambiguous. CDR1 is SGHDN, CDR2 FVKESK, per germline. V lost 1 base to trimming and J lost 0 bases, with 6 bases between them. The CDR3 extends over 15 amino acids. As DNA, the CDR3 is TGTGCCAGCAGCCAAGTGTCTTCGAACACCGGGGAGCTGTTTTTT. Amino acid sequence: CASSQVSSNTGELFF.

The rearrangement links TRBV11-2 to TRBJ1-5; D gene uncertain. CDR3 length equals 13 residues. Germline CDR1 is SGHAT and CDR2 is FQNNGV. V was clipped by 4 bases and J by 4 bases, with 8 bases between them. CDR3 sequence: CASSSDPNQPQHF. CDR3 in DNA: TGTGCCAGCAGCTCTGACCCAAATCAGCCCCAGCATTTT. The whole variable domain, filled in from reference TRBV11-2 and TRBJ1-5, reads EAGVAQSPRYKIIEKRQSVAFWCNPISGHATLYWYQQILGQGPKLLIQFQNNGVVDDSQLPKDRFSAERLKGVDSTLKIQPAKLEDSAVYLCASSSDPNQPQHFGDGTRLSIL.

V and J are TRBV19 and TRBJ1-5; tentative D call: TRBD1 (5 bases). With 4 bases removed from V and 3 bases from J, the gap between germline ends came to 13 bases. The CDR3 has 15 amino acids. The germline V gene encodes CDR1 LNHDA and CDR2 SQIVND (reference sequence). The CDR3 loop is CASSSRGDFNQPQHF. CDR3 sequence (DNA): TGTGCCAGTAGTAGTAGAGGGGATTTCAATCAGCCCCAGCATTTT.

The chain is built from TRBV28 and TRBJ1-2; 10 bases match TRBD1. Germline-derived CDR1 and CDR2 are MDHEN and SYDVKM. This CDR3 has 14 amino acids. V trimming: 6 bases; J trimming: 11 bases; junction bases outside the gene matches: 12. The CDR3 is CASSNDRGQPPYTF. Here the CDR3 DNA reads TGTGCCAGCAGCAACGACAGGGGGCAGCCACCTTACACCTTC.

V and J are TRBV6-1 and TRBJ2-1; the match to TRBD1 covers 9 bases. This CDR3 is built from 15 residues. Trimming at V came to 5 bases and at J to 6 bases, leaving 8 bases not matched to a gene. Germline V CDR1 and CDR2: MNHNS, SASEGT. CDR3 DNA: TGTGCCAGCAGTAAGACCGGGACAGGGCTCAATGAGCAGTTCTTC. Its translation: CASSKTGTGLNEQFF.

This rearrangement joins TRBV7-6 to TRBJ2-2; D not resolved. Germline V gene data show CDR1 as SGHVS and CDR2 as FNYEAQ. Trimming removed 4 bases from V and 7 bases from J, with 7 bases in between. The CDR3 spans 12 residues. This CDR3 reads CASSSSGGELFF. The CDR3 region has the DNA TGTGCCAGCAGCTCATCAGGCGGGGAGCTGTTTTTT. Drawing the rest from reference TRBV7-6 and TRBJ2-2, the complete variable domain is GAGVSQSPRYKVTKRGQDVALRCDPISGHVSLYWYRQALGQGPEFLTYFNYEAQQDKSGLPNDRFSAERPEGSISTLTIQRTEQRDSAMYRCASSSSGGELFFGEGSRLTVL.

V and J are TRBV30 and TRBJ1-2; 9 positions agree with TRBD1. The CDR3 is 11 amino acids. Losses at the gene ends were 3 bases for V and 12 bases for J; bases not matched to a gene: 5. The germline V gene encodes CDR1 GTSNPN and CDR2 SVGIG (reference sequence). CDR3 DNA sequence: TGTGCCTGGAGCTTACAGGGGGCAGACACCTTC. Translation gives CAWSLQGADTF.

The chain links TRBV14 to TRBJ2-5, with 10 bases that match TRBD2. V dropped 6 bases and J dropped 3; count of bases not matched to a gene: 4. Per germline, CDR1 SGHDN and CDR2 FVKESK. The CDR3 is made up of 14 amino acids. This chain's CDR3 is CASSLAGVKETQYF. In DNA, the CDR3 is TGTGCCAGCAGTCTAGCGGGGGTAAAAGAGACCCAGTACTTC.

V and J are TRBV25-1 and TRBJ2-5, with 9 bases fitting TRBD1. V was clipped by 2 bases and J by 5 bases; unmatched bases: 3. CDR3 size: 14 residues. In germline, CDR1 is MGHDK, CDR2 SYGVNS. The CDR3 reads CASSEGTGLETQYF. The CDR3 region has the DNA TGTGCCAGCAGTGAAGGGACAGGGCTGGAGACCCAGTACTTC.

J is TRBJ1-2 and V is TRBV12-5; 7 bases align to TRBD1. V dropped 6 bases and J dropped 4; count of bases not matched to a gene: 8. Germline CDR1 and CDR2: LGHNT and FRNRAP. The CDR3 runs 14 residues. The CDR3 DNA sequence: TGTGCTAGTGGCACAGACAGGGAGGGCTATGGCTACACCTTC. It translates to CASGTDREGYGYTF.

This chain connects TRBV11-2 to TRBJ2-1, with 14 positions matching TRBD2. Germline V gene lookup returns CDR1 SGHAT and CDR2 FQNNGV. With V trimmed by 5 bases and J by 6 bases, 3 bases remained unmatched. This CDR3 has 15 residues. The chain's CDR3 is CASSPGTSGGNEQFF. The CDR3 DNA is TGTGCCAGCAGCCCAGGGACTAGCGGGGGCAATGAGCAGTTCTTC.

V and J are TRBV25-1 and TRBJ1-1; D not resolved. Germline values: CDR1 MGHDK, CDR2 SYGVNS. V was clipped by 4 bases and J by 5 bases, with 11 bases between them. The CDR3 loop spans 13 amino acids. CDR3 loop: CASSAARGTEAFF. The CDR3 region has the DNA TGTGCCAGCAGTGCCGCGAGAGGGACTGAAGCTTTCTTT.